These 27 T cell receptor beta chains were all obtained from the same sample, sequenced in a study of T cells after yellow fever vaccination. TCRdb reprocessed the 5' RACE reads via MiXCR and lists one record per CDR3 protein. The sample records 510,000 or so distinct CDR3 sequences, 15% to 20% being singletons. The sequenced sample was PBMCs, obtained 15 days after the yellow fever booster vaccination. These receptors were taken from a young man who received the YFV17D yellow fever vaccine.

This clonotype was counted only a few times. The chain is built from TRBV9 and TRBJ2-3; 10 nucleotides agree with TRBD1. CDR1 and CDR2 (germline): SGDLS, YYNGEE. This CDR3 has 17 amino acids. V gave up 0 bases and J gave up 4 bases; unmatched junction bases: 8. Here the CDR3 reads CASSVAAGDRGPDTQYF. Written as DNA, the CDR3 is TGTGCCAGCAGCGTAGCGGCAGGGGACAGGGGCCCAGATACGCAGTATTTT.

This clonotype was detected only once. V usage is TRBV20-1 and J usage is TRBJ2-1; 15 bases are shared with TRBD2. The V gene's germline CDR1 is DFQATT and CDR2 SNEGSKA (reference sequence). This CDR3 has 19 amino acids. With 4 bases clipped from V and 0 bases from J, the junction kept 10 bases outside the gene matches. As DNA, the CDR3 is TGCAGTGCTACGCTCCCGGGACTAGCGGGAGGAAGCTCCTACAATGAGCAGTTCTTC. It yields the protein CSATLPGLAGGSSYNEQFF.

The genes are TRBV10-2 and TRBJ2-3; 14 bases are shared with TRBD2. The CDR3 sequence is 17 residues long. CDR1 is WSHSY and CDR2 is SAAADI in the germline V gene. V was clipped by 3 bases and J by 2 bases; unmatched bases: 4. CDR3 nucleotides: TGCGCCAGCAGTGAAGGGACTAGCGGGAGAATCACAGATACGCAGTATTTT. Translation gives CASSEGTSGRITDTQYF.

This clonotype appeared a few times. This chain joins TRBV19 and TRBJ1-5; 10 nucleotides agree with TRBD1. Looked up from germline, CDR1 is LNHDA and CDR2 is SQIVND (reference sequence). The ends lost 10 bases at V and 6 bases at J; junction bases unmatched: 6. The length of the CDR3 is 13 residues. The CDR3 loop reads CATRRDRGQPQHF. The CDR3 DNA reads TGTGCCACCAGGCGGGACAGGGGTCAGCCCCAGCATTTT.

The count of this clonotype is one. This chain connects TRBV4-3 to TRBJ2-6; a possible D gene is TRBD2 (5 bases). Germline CDR1 LGHNA, CDR2 YSLEER. V dropped 1 base and J dropped 0 bases, with 19 bases sitting between them. There are 20 residues in the CDR3. The chain's CDR3 is CASSQAHFSLGSSGANVLTF. The CDR3 DNA is TGCGCCAGCAGCCAAGCCCACTTTTCCCTTGGGAGCTCTGGGGCCAACGTCCTGACTTTC.

The chain is built from TRBV6-1 and TRBJ2-7, with 9 bases lining up with TRBD2. The CDR3 runs 14 residues. J was trimmed by 2 bases and V by 6 bases; bases with no gene match: 5. Germline values: CDR1 MNHNS, CDR2 SASEGT. The CDR3 DNA sequence: TGTGCCAGCAGGCGACTAGCGGAAACCTACGAGCAGTACTTC. It yields the protein CASRRLAETYEQYF.

This clonotype was seen more than once but under ten times. The chain has TRBV13 and TRBJ2-7; 8 nucleotides match TRBD2. This CDR3 region has 14 residues. CDR1 is PRHDT and CDR2 is FYEKMQ in the germline V gene (reference sequence). Germline trimming cut 5 bases from V and 3 bases from J; bases unmatched to any gene: 6. In DNA form, the CDR3 reads TGTGCCAGCAGCCGTAGCGGGGTCAGCTACGAGCAGTACTTC. This sequence encodes CASSRSGVSYEQYF.

The V and J genes are TRBV11-2 and TRBJ2-7; D is ambiguous. This CDR3 has 14 residues. With 4 bases removed from V and 3 bases from J, the gap between germline ends came to 13 bases. The germline V gene encodes CDR1 SGHAT and CDR2 FQNNGV. The CDR3 DNA follows: TGTGCCAGCAGCTGGGCTGGGCTCTTCTACGAGCAGTACTTC. It is translated as CASSWAGLFYEQYF.

The sample holds a few counts of this clonotype. V gene TRBV20-1 combines with J gene TRBJ2-3; D is unclear. Deletions cut 6 bases from V and 1 base from J, with 11 bases between. The CDR3 consists of 13 residues. CDR1 DFQATT and CDR2 SNEGSKA come from the germline V gene (reference sequence). CDR3 bases: TGCAGTGCCCTCCGCGTGGGCACAGATACGCAGTATTTT. Translated, it gives CSALRVGTDTQYF.

This clonotype was observed a handful of times. V is TRBV29-1 and J is TRBJ2-7; possibly TRBD2 for D (7 bases). V was clipped by 6 bases and J by 2 bases, with 26 bases between them. CDR3 length: 17 residues. CDR1 is SQVTM, CDR2 ANQGSEA, per germline. The CDR3 sequence: CSVKGGAERSSPYEQYF. The CDR3 coding sequence is TGCAGCGTAAAAGGGGGGGCAGAGCGGTCCTCCCCCTACGAGCAGTACTTC.

The chain uses TRBV7-9 and TRBJ2-3; 7 nucleotides agree with TRBD2. This CDR3 spans 16 amino acids. From germline, CDR1 is SEHNR and CDR2 FQNEAQ (reference sequence). V gave up 0 bases and J gave up 0 bases; unmatched junction bases: 3. The CDR3 sequence is CASSLATSESTDTQYF. The DNA of the CDR3 is TGTGCCAGCAGCTTAGCCACTAGCGAGAGCACAGATACGCAGTATTTT. The entire variable domain, with the rest obtained from reference TRBV7-9 and TRBJ2-3, is as follows: DTGVSQNPRHKITKRGQNVTFRCDPISEHNRLYWYRQTLGQGPEFLTYFQNEAQLEKSRLLSDRFSAERPKGSFSTLEIQRTEQGDSAMYLCASSLATSESTDTQYFGPGTRLTVL.

The chain employs TRBV6-1 and TRBJ1-2; possibly TRBD1 for D (6 bases). Germline V gene data show CDR1 as MNHNS and CDR2 as SASEGT. Trimming cost V 5 bases and J 7 bases, with 17 bases left between them. The CDR3 loop spans 14 amino acids. The CDR3 here is CASSPTGPWGGYTF. The CDR3 region has the DNA TGTGCCAGCAGTCCAACAGGGCCCTGGGGTGGCTACACCTTC.

With respect to this clonotype: A junction end diverges from the germline sequence, so it may reflect a read error. The rearrangement joins TRBV27 to TRBJ2-7, with 8 bases matching TRBD1. The CDR3 loop spans 15 amino acids. Germline CDR1 reads MNHEY; CDR2 reads SMNVEV (reference sequence). CDR3 loop: CVSSFLIRGHYEQYF. The CDR3 region has the DNA TGTGTCAGCAGTTTTTTAATCAGGGGGCATTACGAGCAGTACTTC.

This clonotype was seen more than once but under ten times. This chain connects TRBV4-2 to TRBJ1-1; D uncertain. Trimming pared 0 bases from V and 4 bases from J, leaving 12 bases between. Germline values: CDR1 LGHNA, CDR2 YNFKEQ. The CDR3 covers 15 residues. The chain's CDR3 is CASSQDYAGSTEAFF. CDR3 nucleotides: TGTGCCAGCAGCCAAGATTATGCGGGTTCCACTGAAGCTTTCTTT.

This clonotype was picked up a small number of times. The junction departs from the called germline gene at one end, perhaps through a read error. This chain joins TRBV20-1 and TRBJ2-1; D unresolved. The CDR3 is 14 residues long. Germline CDR1 is DFQATT and CDR2 is SNEGSKA (reference sequence). CDR3 sequence reads: CSAGDLRSGNEQFF. The CDR3 region has the DNA TGCAGTGCTGGAGACCTCCGATCGGGTAATGAGCAGTTCTTC.

This clonotype was counted only a few times. This chain links TRBV4-3 with TRBJ2-1; D is unclear. Trimming left V 2 bases short and J 2 bases short, with 13 bases between. Germline V gene lookup returns CDR1 LGHNA and CDR2 YSLEER. This CDR3 spans 16 amino acids. DNA for the CDR3: TGCGCCAGCAGCCAATCCGACACGCGACCCTACAATGAGCAGTTCTTC. It yields the protein CASSQSDTRPYNEQFF.

This clonotype has only a few counts. The genes are TRBV12-3 or TRBV12-4 and TRBJ2-4, with 10 nucleotides matching TRBD2. CDR3 length: 16 amino acids. V was clipped by 3 bases and J by 5 bases; unmatched bases: 7. CDR3 region: CASSFGKAGGQNIQYF. The CDR3 DNA follows: TGTGCCAGCAGTTTTGGAAAAGCGGGAGGGCAAAACATTCAGTACTTC.

The chain employs TRBV27 and TRBJ1-5; D perhaps matches TRBD1 (5 bases). The CDR3 is made up of 12 amino acids. V dropped 6 bases and J dropped 5 bases, with 8 bases sitting between them. Germline CDR1 is MNHEY and CDR2 is SMNVEV (reference sequence). The CDR3: CASRDTYQPQHF. DNA of the CDR3: TGTGCCAGCAGGGACACTTATCAGCCCCAGCATTTT.

The rearrangement joins TRBV9 to TRBJ2-2; D is uncertain. The germline gives CDR1 SGDLS, CDR2 YYNGEE. This CDR3 is 12 amino acids long. V lost 0 bases, J lost 7 bases, and 4 bases lay in between. In nucleotides, the CDR3 is TGTGCCAGCAGCGTAGAGGGCGGGGAGCTGTTTTTT. Translated, it gives CASSVEGGELFF.

This chain connects TRBV28 to TRBJ1-2, with a weak D call TRBD1 (5 bases). The CDR3 contains 15 residues. Trimming shortened V by 3 bases and J by 0 bases, and 11 bases separated the two germline ends. In germline, CDR1 is MDHEN, CDR2 SYDVKM. In nucleotides, the CDR3 is TGTGCCAGCAGTTTTACCTTAGGGGCTAACTATGGCTACACCTTC. Amino acids: CASSFTLGANYGYTF.

This clonotype was picked up a small number of times. This chain links TRBV18 with TRBJ1-6, with D uncertain. CDR1 and CDR2 from the germline V gene are KGHSH and LQKENI. Trimming cost V 3 bases and J 12 bases, with 12 bases left between them. The CDR3 runs to 13 residues. The CDR3 DNA is TGTGCCAGCTCACCGATACCAGAGGAACCCCTCCACTTT. It translates to CASSPIPEEPLHF.

The chain carries TRBV5-5 and TRBJ2-5; D remains ambiguous. This CDR3 has 13 amino acids. Trimming removed 0 bases at V and 5 bases at J, with 8 bases between. CDR1 is SGHKS and CDR2 is YYEKEE in the germline V gene (reference sequence). CDR3 loop: CASSLATPETQYF. For the CDR3, the DNA is TGTGCCAGCAGCTTGGCTACGCCGGAGACCCAGTACTTC.

The chain is built from TRBV12-3 or TRBV12-4 and TRBJ2-1; TRBD2 aligns across 9 bases. Trimming at V came to 7 bases and at J to 16 bases, leaving 14 bases not matched to a gene. This CDR3 comprises 13 residues. The CDR3, as DNA: TGTGCCAGCAACTCGGGACAGACTAGCGGAAAATTCTTC. The encoded protein is CASNSGQTSGKFF.

CDR3 amino acids: CASSPQREATELFF. CDR3 sequence (DNA): TGTGCCAGCTCACCACAGCGGGAGGCCACGGAGCTGTTTTTT. V usage is TRBV18 and J usage is TRBJ2-2, with TRBD2 matching over 9 bases. The CDR3 spans 14 residues. Unmatched junction bases numbered 4, after V lost 1 base and J lost 10 bases. In germline, CDR1 is KGHSH, CDR2 LQKENI. Full variable domain (rest looked up from reference TRBV18 and TRBJ2-2): NAGVMQNPRHLVRRRGQEARLRCSPMKGHSHVYWYRQLPEEGLKFMVYLQKENIIDESGMPKERFSAEFPKEGPSILRIQQVVRGDSAAYFCASSPQREATELFFGEGSRLTVL.

This clonotype was counted between two and nine times. The rearrangement uses TRBV7-2 and TRBJ2-1; 7 nucleotides match TRBD2. V dropped 0 bases and J dropped 2; count of bases not matched to a gene: 7. The CDR3 has 17 residues. Germline CDR1 reads SGHTA; CDR2 reads FQGNSA. CDR3: CASSLAGSRGTYNEQFF. DNA for the CDR3: TGTGCCAGCAGCTTAGCCGGGTCGCGGGGGACCTACAATGAGCAGTTCTTC. Together with reference TRBV7-2 and TRBJ2-1, the CDR3 gives the full variable domain: GAGVSQSPSNKVTEKGKDVELRCDPISGHTALYWYRQSLGQGLEFLIYFQGNSAPDKSGLPSDRFSAERTGGSVSTLTIQRTQQEDSAVYLCASSLAGSRGTYNEQFFGPGTRLTVL.

This clonotype was picked up a small number of times. V gene TRBV28 combines with J gene TRBJ2-5; D is unresolved. The CDR3 extends over 13 amino acids. CDR1 and CDR2 from the germline V gene are MDHEN and SYDVKM. Between the trimmed V and J ends, which lost 2 bases and 4 bases, there was a span of 8 bases. In nucleotides, the CDR3 is TGTGCCAGCAGTTTAATTTGGGCAGAGACCCAGTACTTC. It translates to CASSLIWAETQYF.

This chain uses TRBV7-6 with TRBJ2-1; D call uncertain. V lost 1 base and J lost 3, with 16 bases in between. The CDR3 spans 17 residues. Germline CDR1 and CDR2: SGHVS and FNYEAQ. CDR3 nucleotide sequence: TGTGCCAGCAGCTTAGACTCGGGCGCGATAATCTACAATGAGCAGTTCTTC. Translating it yields CASSLDSGAIIYNEQFF.